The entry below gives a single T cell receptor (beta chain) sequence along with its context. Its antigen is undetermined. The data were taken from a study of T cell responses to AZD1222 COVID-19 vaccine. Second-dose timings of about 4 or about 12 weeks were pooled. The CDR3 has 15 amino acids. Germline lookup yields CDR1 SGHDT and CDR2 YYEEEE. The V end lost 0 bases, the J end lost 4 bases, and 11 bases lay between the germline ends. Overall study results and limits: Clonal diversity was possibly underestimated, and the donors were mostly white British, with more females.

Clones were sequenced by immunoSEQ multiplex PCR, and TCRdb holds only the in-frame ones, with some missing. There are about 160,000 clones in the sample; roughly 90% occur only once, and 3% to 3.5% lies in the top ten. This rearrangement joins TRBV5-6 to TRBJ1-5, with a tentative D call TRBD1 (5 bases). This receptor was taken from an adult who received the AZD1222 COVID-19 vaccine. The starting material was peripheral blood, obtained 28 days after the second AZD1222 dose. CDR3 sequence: CASSLGYRLNQPQHF. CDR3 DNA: TGTGCCAGCAGCTTGGGGTACAGGCTAAATCAGCCCCAGCATTTT.